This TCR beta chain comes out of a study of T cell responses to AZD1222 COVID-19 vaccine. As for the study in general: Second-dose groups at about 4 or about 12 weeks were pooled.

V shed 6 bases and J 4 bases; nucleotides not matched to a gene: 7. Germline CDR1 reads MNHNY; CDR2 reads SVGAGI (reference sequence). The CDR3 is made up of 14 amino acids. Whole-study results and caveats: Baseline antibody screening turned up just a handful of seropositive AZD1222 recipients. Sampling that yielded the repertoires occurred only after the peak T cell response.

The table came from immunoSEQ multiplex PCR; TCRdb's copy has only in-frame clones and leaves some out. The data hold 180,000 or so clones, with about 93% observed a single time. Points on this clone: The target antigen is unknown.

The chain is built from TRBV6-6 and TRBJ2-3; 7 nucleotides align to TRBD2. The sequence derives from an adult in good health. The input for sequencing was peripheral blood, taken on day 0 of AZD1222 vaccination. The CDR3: CASRLGLVADTQYF. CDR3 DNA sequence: TGTGCCAGCAGGCTCGGACTAGTCGCAGATACGCAGTATTTT.